One sample yielded the 18 T cell receptor beta chains listed below, sequenced in a study of human T cells and chemical hapten exposure. TCRdb ran MiXCR on the RACE reads and lists one entry per CDR3 protein. The sample includes approximately 72,000 distinct CDR3 sequences, approximately 12% of them seen just once. The time point denotes: patch test 3, about 24 weeks after DPC sensitization. The sample's treatment: therapeutic diphenylcyclopropenone sensitization with weekly scalp DPC. The starting material was whole blood, obtained in connection with sensitization to the hapten diphenylcyclopropenone (DPC). The receptor source for this set is a woman between 50 and 59 years old with alopecia areata. Some clones in this sample may be carry-over from other donors' samples.

This clonotype was observed a few times. The rearrangement uses TRBV2 and TRBJ2-1, with TRBD1 matching 7 bases. Germline CDR1 and CDR2: SNHLY and FYNNEI. The V and J ends lost 8 bases and 5 bases, in that order; junction bases with no gene match: 9. CDR3 length equals 14 residues. The CDR3 spells CASREGDSHNEQFF. CDR3 bases: TGTGCCAGCCGGGAAGGGGACAGTCACAATGAGCAGTTCTTC.

This clonotype was detected ten times or more. The chain recombines TRBV28 with TRBJ1-5, with D perhaps matching TRBD1 (6 bases). V gave up 5 bases and J gave up 2 bases, with 13 bases separating them. From germline, CDR1 is MDHEN and CDR2 SYDVKM. There are 15 residues in the CDR3. The CDR3 is CASSQGNFGNQPQHF. The CDR3 DNA sequence: TGTGCCAGCAGTCAGGGGAATTTCGGCAATCAGCCCCAGCATTTT.

This clonotype was picked up a small number of times. The chain employs TRBV24-1 and TRBJ2-7; D unresolved. V was cut by 12 bases and J by 3 bases, with 11 bases left in between. The CDR3 has 11 amino acids. Per germline, CDR1 KGHDR and CDR2 SFDVKD. Here the CDR3 DNA reads TGTGCCCCACCAAATAACTACGAGCAGTACTTC. As protein: CAPPNNYEQYF.

In this sample, this clonotype turned up many times. The chain employs TRBV6-4 and TRBJ2-5; maybe TRBD2 (5 bases). Trimming removed 3 bases from V and 6 bases from J, with 11 bases in between. The CDR3 loop spans 13 amino acids. Looked up from germline, CDR1 is MRHNA and CDR2 is SNTAGT. The CDR3 coding sequence is TGTGCCAGCAGTGAGGAGAGGGCAAAGACCCAGTACTTC. Its translation: CASSEERAKTQYF.

This chain links TRBV9 with TRBJ2-1; TRBD2 matches 9 bases. J lost 2 bases, V lost 4 bases, and 13 bases had no gene match. The CDR3 spans 18 residues. The germline gives CDR1 SGDLS, CDR2 YYNGEE. This CDR3 reads CASSPPAGGLSAYNEQFF. In nucleotides, the CDR3 is TGTGCCAGCAGCCCCCCAGCGGGGGGCCTATCTGCCTACAATGAGCAGTTCTTC.

The chain employs TRBV12-3 or TRBV12-4 and TRBJ2-5, with a weak D call TRBD1 (5 bases). The CDR3 sequence is 13 residues long. V lost 6 bases and J lost 9, with 17 bases in between. In DNA form, the CDR3 reads TGTGCCAGCAGACTTGACACCGTAGGGGCCCAGTACTTC. Translated, it gives CASRLDTVGAQYF.

V and J are TRBV5-1 and TRBJ2-1; 10 bases agree with TRBD2. Looked up from germline, CDR1 is SGHRS and CDR2 is YFSETQ. CDR3 length: 15 residues. Trimming at V came to 0 bases and at J to 10 bases, leaving 7 bases not matched to a gene. CDR3 sequence: CASSLGSGRAREQFF. The CDR3 nucleotides read TGCGCCAGCAGCTTGGGCAGCGGGAGGGCCCGCGAGCAGTTCTTC. The whole variable domain, remainder taken from reference TRBV5-1 and TRBJ2-1, is KAGVTQTPRYLIKTRGQQVTLSCSPISGHRSVSWYQQTPGQGLQFLFEYFSETQRNKGNFPGRFSGRQFSNSRSEMNVSTLELGDSALYLCASSLGSGRAREQFFGPGTRLTVL.

The rearrangement joins TRBV28 to TRBJ2-7, with D possibly matching TRBD2 (6 bases). The CDR3 length is 16 residues. V lost 2 bases to trimming and J lost 6 bases, with 20 bases between them. Germline values: CDR1 MDHEN, CDR2 SYDVKM. CDR3 residues: CASSLGERVTAPEQYF. The CDR3 coding sequence is TGTGCCAGCAGTTTAGGTGAGCGGGTAACAGCTCCCGAGCAGTACTTC.

This clonotype was picked up a small number of times. V is TRBV7-9 and J is TRBJ2-1; no clear D. CDR3 length equals 15 residues. Germline CDR1 SEHNR, CDR2 FQNEAQ (reference sequence). Trimming left V 5 bases short and J 0 bases short, with 11 bases between. CDR3 protein: CASSQLRSSYNEQFF. The DNA for the CDR3 is TGTGCCAGCAGCCAGCTCAGGAGCTCCTACAATGAGCAGTTCTTC.

The chain has TRBV12-3 or TRBV12-4 and TRBJ2-5; 10 nucleotides agree with TRBD2. The CDR3 sequence is 16 residues long. The J segment lost 2 bases and the V segment lost 6 bases, leaving 9 bases of the junction unmatched. In nucleotides, the CDR3 is TGTGCCAGCAGCTCGCTTCTAGCGGGGGAACAAGAGACCCAGTACTTC. Amino acid sequence: CASSSLLAGEQETQYF.

The J gene is TRBJ2-2, the V gene TRBV12-3 or TRBV12-4; 8 positions agree with TRBD2. CDR3 size: 15 residues. V was pared by 7 bases and J by 0 bases, with 4 bases of the junction left unmatched. In nucleotides, the CDR3 is TGTGCCAGCAAGTCTAGCGGGTCGAACACCGGGGAGCTGTTTTTT. Its translation is CASKSSGSNTGELFF.

Of note for this clonotype: One base away lies a much larger clone, so this may be a sequencing read error. The rearrangement uses TRBV27 and TRBJ2-7, with D uncertain. CDR1 is MNHEY and CDR2 is SMNVEV in the germline V gene (reference sequence). There are 17 residues in the CDR3. CDR3 region: CASSRNPGPGGSYQQYF. The CDR3 nucleotides read TGTGCCAGCAGTCGTAACCCGGGCCCGGGTGGCTCCTACCAGCAGTACTTC.

This clonotype was seen only a few times. The chain employs TRBV7-2 and TRBJ1-2; 7 nucleotides line up with TRBD1. The CDR3 covers 13 residues. Losses at the gene ends were 3 bases for V and 6 bases for J; bases not matched to a gene: 4. CDR1 and CDR2 (germline): SGHTA, FQGNSA. The CDR3 loop is CASSLNRGNGYTF. The CDR3 region has the DNA TGTGCCAGCAGCTTGAACAGGGGTAATGGCTACACCTTC.

The sample holds many counts of this clonotype. The chain recombines TRBV5-1 with TRBJ2-7, with 7 bases fitting TRBD1. CDR1 and CDR2 from the germline V gene are SGHRS and YFSETQ. The V segment lost 0 bases and the J segment 5 bases; nucleotides outside the gene matches: 2. The CDR3 covers 13 residues. The CDR3 protein is CASSLVGQNEQYF. The CDR3 region has the DNA TGCGCCAGCAGCTTGGTGGGACAGAACGAGCAGTACTTC.

This clonotype was found many times. The rearrangement joins TRBV27 to TRBJ2-3, with 7 bases lining up with TRBD2. Germline CDR1 is MNHEY and CDR2 is SMNVEV (reference sequence). V gave up 5 bases and J gave up 2 bases; unmatched junction bases: 7. The CDR3 length is 15 residues. DNA of the CDR3: TGTGCCAGCAGTGGGGTAGCGGGTCTCACAGATACGCAGTATTTT. This gives the protein CASSGVAGLTDTQYF.

In this sample, this clonotype turned up a few times. The CDR3 loop reads CASSLVASGPYEQYF. The CDR3 region has the DNA TGCGCCAGCAGCTTGGTGGCTAGCGGCCCCTACGAGCAGTACTTC. The rearrangement joins TRBV5-1 to TRBJ2-7; 7 nucleotides line up with TRBD2. Germline V CDR1 and CDR2: SGHRS, YFSETQ. Germline trimming cut 0 bases from V and 2 bases from J; bases unmatched to any gene: 5. The CDR3 consists of 15 residues.

The chain recombines TRBV12-3 or TRBV12-4 with TRBJ1-1; D unclear. This CDR3 comprises 13 residues. V lost 8 bases and J lost 6, with 16 bases in between. For the CDR3, the DNA is TGTGCCAGCGATTCCGGTTATTGGGCTGAAGCTTTCTTT. It specifies CASDSGYWAEAFF.

This clonotype has only one observation. The chain employs TRBV7-2 and TRBJ2-5; 7 positions agree with TRBD2. CDR1 and CDR2 from the germline V gene are SGHTA and FQGNSA. This CDR3 comprises 14 residues. The trim removed 5 bases at V and 5 bases at J, leaving 8 bases unmatched. CDR3 region: CASSPNLAEETQYF. In DNA, the CDR3 is TGTGCCAGCAGCCCCAACCTAGCGGAGGAGACCCAGTACTTC.